Shown below are 23 T cell receptor beta chains from a single sample sequenced in a study of blood T cell repertoires in COVID-19. The data were produced by immunoSEQ multiplex PCR, yet TCRdb's version contains in-frame clones alone and is incomplete. This table holds about 270,000 clones, roughly 85% found once. Input material: PBMCs or T cells enriched from blood (not recorded which). These receptors were taken from a woman in her fifties or sixties with acute COVID-19.

The chain carries TRBV30 and TRBJ2-2; D perhaps matches TRBD2 (5 bases). Germline values: CDR1 GTSNPN, CDR2 SVGIG (reference sequence). Trimming took off 0 bases at V and 1 base at J, with 6 bases between the two ends. CDR3 length: 14 residues. The CDR3 DNA follows: TGTGCCTGGAGTGTACGGGAGAACACCGGGGAGCTGTTTTTT. As protein: CAWSVRENTGELFF.

The chain recombines TRBV7-9 with TRBJ1-5; perhaps TRBD1 as D (5 bases). Trimming took off 3 bases at V and 2 bases at J, with 11 bases between the two ends. The germline gives CDR1 SEHNR, CDR2 FQNEAQ (reference sequence). This CDR3 is 15 amino acids long. The DNA of the CDR3 is TGTGCCAGCAGCTTGGGGGGTTCGGGCAATCAGCCCCAGCATTTT. The encoded protein is CASSLGGSGNQPQHF.

The rearrangement joins TRBV7-2 to TRBJ2-3, with TRBD1 matching over 11 bases. The germline V gene encodes CDR1 SGHTA and CDR2 FQGNSA. This CDR3 is 15 amino acids long. The V segment lost 5 bases and the J segment 3 bases; nucleotides outside the gene matches: 4. This CDR3 reads CASSPRDRGTDTQYF. In DNA, the CDR3 is TGTGCCAGCAGCCCCCGGGACAGGGGGACAGATACGCAGTATTTT.

This clone was seen a single time. The chain uses TRBV20-1 and TRBJ1-4, with 8 nucleotides matching TRBD1. The CDR3 has 15 residues. J lost 7 bases, V lost 3 bases, and 10 bases had no gene match. Germline values: CDR1 DFQATT, CDR2 SNEGSKA (reference sequence). Here the CDR3 reads CSASIQGARIEKLFF. The DNA for the CDR3 is TGCAGTGCTAGTATTCAGGGGGCGAGGATTGAAAAACTGTTTTTT.

This clone was observed a single time. The chain recombines TRBV6-5 with TRBJ1-4, with D possibly being TRBD1 (5 bases). CDR3 length: 15 amino acids. Germline V gene data show CDR1 as MNHEY and CDR2 as SVGAGI. V was shortened by 7 bases and J by 0 bases, with 12 bases between the two germline ends. The CDR3 region has the DNA TGTGCCAGCACCCAGGGCCCTGCAACTAATGAAAAACTGTTTTTT. It encodes CASTQGPATNEKLFF.

In its sample, this clone was seen a few times. The V gene is TRBV27, the J gene TRBJ2-7, with 11 bases aligning to TRBD2. The CDR3 loop spans 15 amino acids. The V segment lost 5 bases and the J segment 2 bases; nucleotides outside the gene matches: 5. Germline CDR1 MNHEY, CDR2 SMNVEV (reference sequence). CDR3 sequence reads: CASSLRLAGTYEQYF. The CDR3 DNA follows: TGTGCCAGCAGTCTACGACTAGCGGGGACCTACGAGCAGTACTTC.

The chain couples TRBV11-2 to TRBJ1-4; D remains unclear. CDR3 size: 14 residues. Germline CDR1 is SGHAT and CDR2 is FQNNGV. Trimming cost V 1 base and J 12 bases, with 15 bases left between them. DNA for the CDR3: TGTGCCAGCAGCTTAGGGCCTCCGAAGCTAGAACTGTTTTTT. Translation: CASSLGPPKLELFF.

The chain is built from TRBV19 and TRBJ2-2, with 7 bases matching TRBD1. V gave up 9 bases and J gave up 0 bases; unmatched junction bases: 4. CDR1 is LNHDA, CDR2 SQIVND, per germline (reference sequence). The CDR3 covers 14 residues. This chain's CDR3 is CASADRPNTGELFF. The CDR3 bases are TGTGCCAGCGCGGACAGGCCGAACACCGGGGAGCTGTTTTTT.

The chain is built from TRBV6-5 and TRBJ1-2; D perhaps matches TRBD1 (5 bases). The germline CDR1 and CDR2 sequences are MNHEY and SVGAGI. The V end was cut by 10 bases, the J end by 6 bases, with 18 bases between. CDR3 length: 13 residues. CDR3: CATPGAGEDGYTF. The CDR3 nucleotides read TGTGCCACCCCCGGTGCGGGGGAGGATGGCTACACCTTC.

This clone was observed a handful of times. The chain combines TRBV2 with TRBJ2-7; D not certain. Per the germline V gene, CDR1 is SNHLY and CDR2 is FYNNEI. The CDR3 has 16 residues. The V and J ends lost 4 bases and 4 bases respectively, with 20 bases between them. The CDR3 reads CASSVGRGGLDYEQYF. CDR3 nucleotides: TGTGCCAGCAGTGTGGGCCGTGGTGGCCTCGATTACGAGCAGTACTTC.

The chain joins TRBV12-5 to TRBJ1-2; D is unresolved. Germline lookup yields CDR1 LGHNT and CDR2 FRNRAP. V lost 1 base and J lost 0, with 6 bases in between. CDR3 length: 14 amino acids. CDR3 coding DNA: TGTGCTAGTGGTTTGGCCGGGTCTAACTATGGCTACACCTTC. Protein sequence: CASGLAGSNYGYTF.

The chain couples TRBV6-5 to TRBJ1-2, with 10 nucleotides matching TRBD1. V dropped 6 bases and J dropped 11; count of bases not matched to a gene: 9. Germline V gene sequence: CDR1 MNHEY, CDR2 SVGAGI. This CDR3 comprises 13 residues. The CDR3 region has the DNA TGTGCCAGCAGCTTCGACAGGGGGCGGACTTACACCTTC. Amino acid sequence: CASSFDRGRTYTF.

The J gene is TRBJ1-1, the V gene TRBV2, with a weak D call TRBD1 (6 bases). Trimming removed 4 bases at V and 3 bases at J, with 18 bases between. The CDR3 is 16 amino acids. Germline CDR1 and CDR2: SNHLY and FYNNEI. The CDR3 region is CASSATWSQGHTEAFF. The DNA of the CDR3 is TGTGCCAGCAGTGCCACCTGGTCTCAGGGGCACACTGAAGCTTTCTTT.

The rearrangement links TRBV10-2 to TRBJ2-5; D is uncertain. Looked up from germline, CDR1 is WSHSY and CDR2 is SAAADI. V was pared by 1 base and J by 1 base, with 7 bases between. The CDR3 contains 14 residues. Written as DNA, the CDR3 is TGCGCCAGCAGTGAGTACATCCGCCAAGAGACCCAGTACTTC. This sequence encodes CASSEYIRQETQYF.

The chain links TRBV4-3 to TRBJ1-4; maybe TRBD1 (6 bases). Trimming took off 0 bases at V and 4 bases at J, with 12 bases between the two ends. Germline CDR1 is LGHNA and CDR2 is YSLEER. This CDR3 is built from 16 residues. CDR3 in DNA: TGCGCCAGCAGCCAAGAGGGGGCAGGGATTAATGAAAAACTGTTTTTT. Translating gives CASSQEGAGINEKLFF.

The table lists this clone with a count of one. This chain links TRBV18 with TRBJ1-2; 8 bases fit TRBD1. The CDR3 is 15 residues long. Germline V gives CDR1 KGHSH, CDR2 LQKENI. V was clipped by 0 bases and J by 4 bases; unmatched bases: 4. CDR3: CASSPPGQGGYGYTF. As DNA, the CDR3 is TGTGCCAGCTCACCACCTGGACAGGGCGGCTATGGCTACACCTTC.

This chain connects TRBV2 to TRBJ1-6, with no clear D. V lost 2 bases and J 8 bases, leaving 10 bases between the germline ends. The CDR3 is 14 residues long. Germline assignment: CDR1 SNHLY and CDR2 FYNNEI. CDR3 amino acids: CASSERSDYSPLHF. The DNA of the CDR3 is TGTGCCAGCAGTGAAAGGTCAGACTATTCACCCCTCCACTTT.

This rearrangement joins TRBV20-1 to TRBJ2-3; tentative D call: TRBD2 (6 bases). Germline V gene data show CDR1 as DFQATT and CDR2 as SNEGSKA (reference sequence). There are 15 residues in the CDR3. V was shortened by 3 bases and J by 3 bases, with 16 bases between the two germline ends. CDR3 sequence reads: CSASEGTSRTDTQYF. The DNA for the CDR3 is TGCAGTGCTAGTGAAGGAACTAGCAGGACAGATACGCAGTATTTT.

This clone was observed once. The rearrangement uses TRBV6-4 and TRBJ2-5; 11 bases map to TRBD1. With V trimmed by 6 bases and J by 4 bases, 10 bases remained unmatched. This CDR3 comprises 16 residues. Germline V gives CDR1 MRHNA, CDR2 SNTAGT. For the CDR3, the DNA is TGTGCCAGCAGCCCAGGTGGGACAGGGGGGCGAGAGACCCAGTACTTC. This encodes CASSPGGTGGRETQYF.

This clone came up once. V and J are TRBV12-5 and TRBJ1-2; D remains unclear. Trimming removed 1 base at V and 10 bases at J, with 13 bases between. Germline values: CDR1 LGHNT, CDR2 FRNRAP. The CDR3 contains 13 residues. The CDR3 DNA reads as TGTGCTAGTGGTTTGGGAACAGTGGAAGCCTACACCTTC. Its protein product is CASGLGTVEAYTF. The complete variable domain, with remaining parts taken from reference TRBV12-5 and TRBJ1-2, reads DARVTQTPRHKVTEMGQEVTMRCQPILGHNTVFWYRQTMMQGLELLAYFRNRAPLDDSGMPKDRFSAEMPDATLATLKIQPSEPRDSAVYFCASGLGTVEAYTFGSGTRLTVV.

The V gene is TRBV27, the J gene TRBJ1-2; 9 bases are shared with TRBD1. The CDR3 runs to 15 residues. Losses at the gene ends were 5 bases for V and 2 bases for J; bases not matched to a gene: 6. Germline CDR1 is MNHEY and CDR2 is SMNVEV (reference sequence). This chain's CDR3 is CASSPHGTGNYGYTF. The DNA for the CDR3 is TGTGCCAGCAGTCCTCACGGGACAGGGAACTATGGCTACACCTTC.

The V gene is TRBV30, the J gene TRBJ1-6; 10 positions agree with TRBD1. The CDR3 spans 15 residues. V lost 2 bases, J lost 13 bases, and 11 bases stayed unmatched. The germline CDR1 and CDR2 sequences are GTSNPN and SVGIG (reference sequence). DNA of the CDR3: TGTGCCTGGAGTCCCCGGGACAGGGGATTTCGGCCCCTCCACTTT. It is translated as CAWSPRDRGFRPLHF.

CDR3 sequence reads: CASSPGGNQPQHF. The CDR3 DNA sequence: TGTGCCAGCAGTCCAGGGGGGAATCAGCCCCAGCATTTT. V and J are TRBV11-3 and TRBJ1-5, with TRBD1 matching over 7 bases. With 6 bases clipped from V and 4 bases from J, the junction kept 3 bases outside the gene matches. The CDR3 covers 13 residues. CDR1 is SGHNT, CDR2 YENEEA, per germline. Together with reference TRBV11-3 and TRBJ1-5, the CDR3 gives the full variable domain: EAGVVQSPRYKIIEKKQPVAFWCNPISGHNTLYWYLQNLGQGPELLIRYENEEAVDDSQLPKDRFSAERLKGVDSTLKIQPAELGDSAVYLCASSPGGNQPQHFGDGTRLSIL.